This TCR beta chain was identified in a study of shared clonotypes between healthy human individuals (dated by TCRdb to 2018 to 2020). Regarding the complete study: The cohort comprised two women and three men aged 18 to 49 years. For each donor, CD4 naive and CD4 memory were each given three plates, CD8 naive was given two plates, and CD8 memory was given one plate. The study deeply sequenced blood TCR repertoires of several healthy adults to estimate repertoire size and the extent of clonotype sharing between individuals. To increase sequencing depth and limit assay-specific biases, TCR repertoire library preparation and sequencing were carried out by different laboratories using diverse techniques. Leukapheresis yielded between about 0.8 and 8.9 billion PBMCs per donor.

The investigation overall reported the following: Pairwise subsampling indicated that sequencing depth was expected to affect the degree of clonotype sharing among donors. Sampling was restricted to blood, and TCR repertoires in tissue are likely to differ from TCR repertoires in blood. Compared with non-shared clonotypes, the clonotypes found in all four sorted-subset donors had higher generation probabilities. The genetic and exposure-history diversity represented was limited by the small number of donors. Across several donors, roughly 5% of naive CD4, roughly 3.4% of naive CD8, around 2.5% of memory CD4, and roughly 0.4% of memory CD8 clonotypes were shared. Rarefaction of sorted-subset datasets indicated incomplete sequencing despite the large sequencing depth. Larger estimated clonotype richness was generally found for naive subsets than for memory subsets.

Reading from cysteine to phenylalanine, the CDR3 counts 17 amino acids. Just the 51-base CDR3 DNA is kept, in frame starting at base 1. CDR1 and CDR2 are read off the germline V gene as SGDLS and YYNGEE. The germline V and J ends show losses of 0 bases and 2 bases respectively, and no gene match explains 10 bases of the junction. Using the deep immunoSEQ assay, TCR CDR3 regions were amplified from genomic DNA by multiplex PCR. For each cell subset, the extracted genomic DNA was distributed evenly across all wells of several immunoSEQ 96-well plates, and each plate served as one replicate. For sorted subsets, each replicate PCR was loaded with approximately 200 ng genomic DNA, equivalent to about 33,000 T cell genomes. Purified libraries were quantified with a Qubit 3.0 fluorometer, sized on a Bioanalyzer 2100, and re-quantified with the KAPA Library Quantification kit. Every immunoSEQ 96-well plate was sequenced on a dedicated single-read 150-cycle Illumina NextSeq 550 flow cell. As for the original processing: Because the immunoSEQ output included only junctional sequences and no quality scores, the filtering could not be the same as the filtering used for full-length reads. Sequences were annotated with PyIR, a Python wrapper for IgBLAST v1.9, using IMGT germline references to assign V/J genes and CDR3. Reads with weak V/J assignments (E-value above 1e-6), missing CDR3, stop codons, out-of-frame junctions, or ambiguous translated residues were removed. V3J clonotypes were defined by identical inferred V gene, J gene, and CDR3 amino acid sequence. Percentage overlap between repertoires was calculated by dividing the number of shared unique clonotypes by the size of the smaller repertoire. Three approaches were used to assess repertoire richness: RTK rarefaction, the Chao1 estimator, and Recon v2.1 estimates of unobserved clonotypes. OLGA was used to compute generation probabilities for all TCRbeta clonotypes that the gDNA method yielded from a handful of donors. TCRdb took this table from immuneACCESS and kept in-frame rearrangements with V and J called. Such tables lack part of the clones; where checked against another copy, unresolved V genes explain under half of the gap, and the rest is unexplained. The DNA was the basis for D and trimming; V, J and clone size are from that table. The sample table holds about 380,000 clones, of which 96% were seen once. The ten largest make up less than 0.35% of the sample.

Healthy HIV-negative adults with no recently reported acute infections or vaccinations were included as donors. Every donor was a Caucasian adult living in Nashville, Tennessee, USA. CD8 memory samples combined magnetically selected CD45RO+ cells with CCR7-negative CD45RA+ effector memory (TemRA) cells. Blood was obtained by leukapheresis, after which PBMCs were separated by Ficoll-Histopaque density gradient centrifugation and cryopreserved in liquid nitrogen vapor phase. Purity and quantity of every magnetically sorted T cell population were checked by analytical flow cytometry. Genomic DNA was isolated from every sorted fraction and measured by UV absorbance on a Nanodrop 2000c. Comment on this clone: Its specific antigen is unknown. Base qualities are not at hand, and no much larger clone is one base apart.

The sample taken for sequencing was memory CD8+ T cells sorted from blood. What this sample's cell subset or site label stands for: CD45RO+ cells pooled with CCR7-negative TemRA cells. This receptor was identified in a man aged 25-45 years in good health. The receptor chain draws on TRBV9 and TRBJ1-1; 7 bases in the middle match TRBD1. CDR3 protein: CASSVGLYQGENTEAFF. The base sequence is TGTGCCAGCAGCGTAGGGTTATACCAGGGGGAAAACACTGAAGCTTTCTTT.